Given below is one T cell receptor (beta chain) in context. The entry originates in a study of blood T cell repertoires in COVID-19. In the study overall: PBMCs, B-cell-depleted T cells, or T cells provided the cDNA or gDNA that made up the material.

In the study's own analysis: Estimates of nucleated cell counts were drawn from the amplification of reference gene primers. Method: immunoSEQ multiplex PCR; TCRdb's copy keeps in-frame clones and lacks some. That table furnishes V, J and clone size, whereas the DNA furnished D and trimming. Counted here are 93,000 or so clones, 70% to 90% occurring once; the ten biggest clones make up around 3.8%. Trimming pared 6 bases from V and 1 base from J, leaving 12 bases between. Per germline, CDR1 SGHNT and CDR2 YENEEA. The CDR3 is made up of 14 amino acids. The sequencing sample was made of peripheral blood. This chain joins TRBV11-3 and TRBJ1-1; D is unresolved. The origin of this receptor is a woman aged 60-75 years with acute or convalescent COVID-19. The CDR3, as DNA: TGTGCCAGCAGATCCGACATGCCGAACACTGAAGCTTTCTTT. Protein: CASRSDMPNTEAFF. The variable domain in full, with the rest retrieved from reference TRBV11-3 and TRBJ1-1, is EAGVVQSPRYKIIEKKQPVAFWCNPISGHNTLYWYLQNLGQGPELLIRYENEEAVDDSQLPKDRFSAERLKGVDSTLKIQPAELGDSAVYLCASRSDMPNTEAFFGQGTRLTVV.